This record covers a single T cell receptor (beta chain). The antigen remains unidentified. This entry comes from a study of Ad26.COV2.S vaccination and SARS-CoV-2 variants. Whole-study context: Dosing was one shot or two shots 56 days apart.

Treatment noted: about 20 received Ad26.COV2.S at low or high dose, single or two shots; roughly 5 received placebo; per-sample allocation not given. Samples analyzed were those drawn on day 63 after the first vaccine or placebo injection. CDR1 and CDR2 from the germline V gene are SNHLY and FYNNEI. CDR3 length equals 14 residues. Between the trimmed V and J ends, which lost 7 bases and 8 bases, there was a span of 20 bases. Findings and limits, study-wide: Across vaccine and placebo recipients, the breadth of non-spike TCRs was similar.

Assay: immunoSEQ multiplex PCR; the TCRdb copy retains only in-frame clones and omits some. The repertoire consists of roughly 420,000 clones, with 85% to 90% occurring once and the leading ten covering 3.6%. This sequence joins TRBV2 and TRBJ1-2; possibly TRBD1 for D (6 bases). This specimen consisted of peripheral blood, obtained in a trial of Ad26.COV2.S vaccine versus placebo. This clonotype originated in a person between 18 and 59 years old who received the Ad26.COV2.S COVID-19 vaccine or a placebo. The CDR3 DNA reads TGTGCCAGCAAGGGGGGCGGACGAATGGACGGCTACACCTTC. Translated: CASKGGGRMDGYTF.